One sample yielded the 5 T cell receptor beta chains listed below, sequenced in a study of CD8+CD57+ T cells in acquired aplastic anemia. Investigators profiled TCR beta VDJ and CDR3 from genomic DNA template. MiXCR, applied by TCRdb to the reads, yields one record per CDR3 protein. The sample includes 150,000 to 200,000 distinct CDR3 sequences, around 66% of them seen just once. Sequenced input: sorted CD4+, CD8+, or CD8+CD57+ T cells (not recorded which) from PBMCs. All receptors derive from a human donor with severe aplastic anemia or a healthy control (not recorded which).

The CDR3: CSAREDFKGNTEAFF. CDR3 coding DNA: TGCAGTGCTAGAGAGGACTTTAAAGGGAACACTGAAGCTTTCTTT. V and J are TRBV20-1 and TRBJ1-1; no reliable D call. The CDR3 is made up of 15 amino acids. Trimming removed 0 bases at V and 1 base at J, with 12 bases between. CDR1 and CDR2 from the germline V gene are DFQATT and SNEGSKA (reference sequence).

The V call is TRBV25-1, the J call TRBJ2-3; D not certain. Germline CDR1 reads MGHDK; CDR2 reads SYGVNS. This CDR3 has 11 amino acids. V lost 3 bases and J 4 bases, leaving 2 bases between the germline ends. For the CDR3, the DNA is TGTGCCAGCAGTGAGGCAGATACGCAGTATTTT. Its protein product is CASSEADTQYF.

About this clonotype itself: A read error may produce the germline difference seen at one junction end. The chain combines TRBV15 with TRBJ1-5, with D perhaps matching TRBD1 (6 bases). Germline CDR1 LNHNV, CDR2 YYDKDF (reference sequence). This CDR3 region has 15 residues. Here the CDR3 reads CATSRDPGGHQPQHF. CDR3 coding DNA: TGTGCCACCAGCAGAGATCCCGGGGGCCACCAGCCCCAGCATTTC. Combining the CDR3 with reference TRBV15 and TRBJ1-5 gives the whole variable domain DAMVIQNPRYQVTQFGKPVTLSCSQTLNHNVMYWYQQKSSQAPKLLFHYYDKDFNNEADTPDNFQSRRPNTSFCFLDIRSPGLGDTAMYLCATSRDPGGHQPQHFGDGTRLSIL.

The rearrangement links TRBV19 to TRBJ2-2; D is perhaps TRBD2 (5 bases). V lost 6 bases and J 11 bases, leaving 22 bases between the germline ends. The V gene's germline CDR1 is LNHDA and CDR2 SQIVND (reference sequence). The CDR3 spans 15 residues. Written as DNA, the CDR3 is TGTGCCAGTAGCTTAGATGCATCGGGGTACAATGAGCTGTTTTTT. It specifies CASSLDASGYNELFF.

The chain uses TRBV7-3 and TRBJ2-1; 9 nucleotides align to TRBD1. The CDR3 loop spans 14 amino acids. The germline gives CDR1 SGHTA, CDR2 FQGTGA. The ends lost 5 bases at V and 7 bases at J; junction bases unmatched: 6. The CDR3 bases are TGTGCCAGCAGCATGTCCGGGACAGGGAATGAGCAGTTCTTC. Its translation: CASSMSGTGNEQFF.